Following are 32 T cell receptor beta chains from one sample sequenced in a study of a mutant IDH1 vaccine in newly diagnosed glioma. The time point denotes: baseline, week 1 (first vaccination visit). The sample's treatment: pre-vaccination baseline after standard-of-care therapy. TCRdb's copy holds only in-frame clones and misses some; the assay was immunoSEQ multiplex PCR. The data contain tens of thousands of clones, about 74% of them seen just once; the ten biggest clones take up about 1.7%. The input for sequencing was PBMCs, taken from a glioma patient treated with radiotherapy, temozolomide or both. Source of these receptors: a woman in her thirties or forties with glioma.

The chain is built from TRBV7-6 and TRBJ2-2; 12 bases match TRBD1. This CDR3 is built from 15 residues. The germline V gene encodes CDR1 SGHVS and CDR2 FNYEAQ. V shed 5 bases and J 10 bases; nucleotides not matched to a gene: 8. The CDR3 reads CASSRGTGGYEELFF. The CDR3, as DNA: TGTGCCAGCAGCCGAGGGACAGGGGGCTACGAGGAGCTGTTTTTT.

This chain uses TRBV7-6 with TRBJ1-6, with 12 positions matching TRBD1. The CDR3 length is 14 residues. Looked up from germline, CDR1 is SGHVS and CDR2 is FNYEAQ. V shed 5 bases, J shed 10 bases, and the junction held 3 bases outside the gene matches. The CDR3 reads CASSPGTGGSPLHF. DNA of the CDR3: TGTGCCAGCAGCCCCGGGACAGGGGGCTCACCCCTCCACTTT.

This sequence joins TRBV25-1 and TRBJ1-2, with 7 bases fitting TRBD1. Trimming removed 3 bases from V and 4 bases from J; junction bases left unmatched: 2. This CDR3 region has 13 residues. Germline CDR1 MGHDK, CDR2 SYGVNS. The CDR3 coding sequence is TGTGCCAGCAGTGATTGGGACAGCTATGGCTACACCTTC. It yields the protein CASSDWDSYGYTF.

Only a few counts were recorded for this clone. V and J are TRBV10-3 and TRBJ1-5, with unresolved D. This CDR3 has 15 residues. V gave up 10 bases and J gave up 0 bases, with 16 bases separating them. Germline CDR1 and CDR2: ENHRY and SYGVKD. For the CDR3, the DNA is TGTGCCACCGCTTACGGCACGGATAGCAATCAGCCCCAGCATTTT. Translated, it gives CATAYGTDSNQPQHF.

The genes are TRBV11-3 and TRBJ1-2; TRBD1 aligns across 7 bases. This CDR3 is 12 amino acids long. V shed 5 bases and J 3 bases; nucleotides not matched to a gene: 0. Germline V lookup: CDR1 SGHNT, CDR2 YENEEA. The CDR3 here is CASSQGDYGYTF. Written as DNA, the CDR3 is TGTGCCAGCAGCCAGGGGGACTATGGCTACACCTTC. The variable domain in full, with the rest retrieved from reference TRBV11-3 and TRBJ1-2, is EAGVVQSPRYKIIEKKQPVAFWCNPISGHNTLYWYLQNLGQGPELLIRYENEEAVDDSQLPKDRFSAERLKGVDSTLKIQPAELGDSAVYLCASSQGDYGYTFGSGTRLTVV.

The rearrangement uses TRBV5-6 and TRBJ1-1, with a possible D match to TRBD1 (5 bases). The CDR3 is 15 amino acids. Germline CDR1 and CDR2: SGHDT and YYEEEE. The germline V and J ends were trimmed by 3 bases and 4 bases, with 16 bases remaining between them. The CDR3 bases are TGTGCCAGCAGCTGGGGGAGGGACCTGATCACTGAAGCTTTCTTT. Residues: CASSWGRDLITEAFF.

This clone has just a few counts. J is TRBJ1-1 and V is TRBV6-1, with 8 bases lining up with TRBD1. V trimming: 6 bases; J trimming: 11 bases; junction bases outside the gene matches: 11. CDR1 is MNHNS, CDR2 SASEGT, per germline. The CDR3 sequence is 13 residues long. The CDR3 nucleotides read TGTGCCAGCAGACCACCGGGACAGGACAATGCTTTCTTT. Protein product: CASRPPGQDNAFF.

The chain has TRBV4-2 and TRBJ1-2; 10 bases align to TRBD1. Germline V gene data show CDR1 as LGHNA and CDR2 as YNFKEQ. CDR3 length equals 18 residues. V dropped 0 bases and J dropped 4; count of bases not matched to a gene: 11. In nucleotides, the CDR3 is TGTGCCAGCAGCCAAGATCGGGGAGACAGGGGGCTACCCTATGGCTACACCTTC. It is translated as CASSQDRGDRGLPYGYTF.

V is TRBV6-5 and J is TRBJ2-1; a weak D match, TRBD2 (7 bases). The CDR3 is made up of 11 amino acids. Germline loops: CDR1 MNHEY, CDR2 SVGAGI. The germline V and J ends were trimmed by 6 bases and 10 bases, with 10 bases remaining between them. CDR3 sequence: CASRRGGEQFF. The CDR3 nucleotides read TGTGCCAGCAGGAGGGGGGGGGAGCAGTTCTTC.

The CDR3 sequence: CASSLGEGSGANVLTF. The DNA for the CDR3 is TGTGCCAGCAGCTTAGGGGAGGGGTCTGGGGCCAACGTCCTGACTTTC. This chain links TRBV11-2 with TRBJ2-6, with 7 bases aligning to TRBD2. With V trimmed by 1 base and J by 1 base, 1 base remained unmatched. CDR1 and CDR2 (germline): SGHAT, FQNNGV. The CDR3 is 16 amino acids.

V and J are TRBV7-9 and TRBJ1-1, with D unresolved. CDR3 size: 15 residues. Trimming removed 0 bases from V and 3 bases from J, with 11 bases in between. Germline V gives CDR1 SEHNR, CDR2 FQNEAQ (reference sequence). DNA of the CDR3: TGTGCCAGCAGCTTAGCGGCCTTGGCCTACACTGAAGCTTTCTTT. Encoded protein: CASSLAALAYTEAFF.

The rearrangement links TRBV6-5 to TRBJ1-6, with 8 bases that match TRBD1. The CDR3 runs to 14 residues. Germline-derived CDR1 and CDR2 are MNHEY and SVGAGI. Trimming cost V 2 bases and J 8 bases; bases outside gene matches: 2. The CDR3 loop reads CASSYDRGHSPLHF. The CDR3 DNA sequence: TGTGCCAGCAGTTACGACAGGGGTCATTCACCCCTCCACTTT.

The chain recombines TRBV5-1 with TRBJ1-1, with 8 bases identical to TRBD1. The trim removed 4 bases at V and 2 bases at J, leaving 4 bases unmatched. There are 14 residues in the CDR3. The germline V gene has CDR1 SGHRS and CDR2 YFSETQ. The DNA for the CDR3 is TGCGCCAGCAGCCGCGGACAGGGTAACACTGAAGCTTTCTTT. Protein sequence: CASSRGQGNTEAFF.

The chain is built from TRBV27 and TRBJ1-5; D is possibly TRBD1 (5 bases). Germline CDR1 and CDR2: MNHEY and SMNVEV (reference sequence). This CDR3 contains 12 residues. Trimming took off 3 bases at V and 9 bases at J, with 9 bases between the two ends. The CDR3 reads CASSLGGGPQHF. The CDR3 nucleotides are TGTGCCAGCAGTTTGGGGGGAGGGCCCCAGCATTTT.

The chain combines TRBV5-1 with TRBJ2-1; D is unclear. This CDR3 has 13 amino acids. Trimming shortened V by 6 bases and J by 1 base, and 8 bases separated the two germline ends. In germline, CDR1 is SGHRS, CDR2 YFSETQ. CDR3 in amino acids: CASTRDSYNEQFF. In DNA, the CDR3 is TGCGCCAGCACTAGGGATTCCTACAATGAGCAGTTCTTC.

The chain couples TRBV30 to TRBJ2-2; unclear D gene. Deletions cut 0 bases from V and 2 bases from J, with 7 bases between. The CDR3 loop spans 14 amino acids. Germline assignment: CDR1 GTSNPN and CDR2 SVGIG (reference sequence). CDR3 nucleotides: TGTGCCTGGAGTGTAACAGTTAACACCGGGGAGCTGTTTTTT. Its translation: CAWSVTVNTGELFF.

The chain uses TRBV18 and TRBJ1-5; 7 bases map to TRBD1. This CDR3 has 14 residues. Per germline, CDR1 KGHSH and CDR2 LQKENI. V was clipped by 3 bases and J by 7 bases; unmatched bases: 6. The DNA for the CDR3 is TGTGCCAGCTCACCTCGGACAGGAGACCAGCCCCAGCATTTT. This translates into CASSPRTGDQPQHF.

The CDR3 is CASSLATGGKEAFF. The CDR3 coding sequence is TGTGCCAGCAGCTTAGCTACAGGGGGGAAGGAAGCTTTCTTT. This rearrangement joins TRBV11-2 to TRBJ1-1; 8 nucleotides match TRBD1. Germline-derived CDR1 and CDR2 are SGHAT and FQNNGV. After removal of 1 base from V and 8 bases from J, the junction contained 6 bases not matched to a gene. This CDR3 region has 14 residues.

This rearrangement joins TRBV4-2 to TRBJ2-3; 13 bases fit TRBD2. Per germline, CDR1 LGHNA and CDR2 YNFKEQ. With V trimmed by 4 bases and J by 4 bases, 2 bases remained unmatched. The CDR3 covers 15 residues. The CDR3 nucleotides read TGTGCCAGCAGCCGGGGGACTAGCGGGGCAGATACGCAGTATTTT. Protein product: CASSRGTSGADTQYF.

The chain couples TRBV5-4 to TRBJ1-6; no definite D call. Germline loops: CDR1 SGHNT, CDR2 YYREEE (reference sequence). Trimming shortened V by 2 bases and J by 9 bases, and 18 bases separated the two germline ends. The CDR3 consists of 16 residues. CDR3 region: CASSLLTTVLSSPLHF. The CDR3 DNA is TGTGCCAGCAGCTTACTGACGACGGTACTCAGTTCACCCCTCCACTTT.

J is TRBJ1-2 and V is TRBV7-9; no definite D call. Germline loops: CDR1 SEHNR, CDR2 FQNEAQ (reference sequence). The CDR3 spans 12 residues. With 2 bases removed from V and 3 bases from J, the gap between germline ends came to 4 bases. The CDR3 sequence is CASSLRHYGYTF. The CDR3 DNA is TGTGCCAGCAGCTTAAGACACTATGGCTACACCTTC.

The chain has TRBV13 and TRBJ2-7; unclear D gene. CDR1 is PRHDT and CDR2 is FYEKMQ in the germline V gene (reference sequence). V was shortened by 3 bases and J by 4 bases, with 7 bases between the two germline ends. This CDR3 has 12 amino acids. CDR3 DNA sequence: TGTGCCAGCAGCTTGACCCTTTACGAGCAGTACTTC. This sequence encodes CASSLTLYEQYF.

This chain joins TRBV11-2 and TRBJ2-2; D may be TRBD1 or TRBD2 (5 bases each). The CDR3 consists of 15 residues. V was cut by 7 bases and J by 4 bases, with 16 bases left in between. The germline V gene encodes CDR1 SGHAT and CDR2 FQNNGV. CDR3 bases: TGTGCCAGCAAGGATGGGACGCGGAGCACCGGGGAGCTGTTTTTT. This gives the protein CASKDGTRSTGELFF.

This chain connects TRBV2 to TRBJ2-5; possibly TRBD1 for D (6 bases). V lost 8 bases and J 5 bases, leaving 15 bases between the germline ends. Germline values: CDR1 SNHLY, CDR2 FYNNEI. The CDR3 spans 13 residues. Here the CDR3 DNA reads TGTGCCAGCTCGACAACAGGGTTGGAGACCCAGTACTTC. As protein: CASSTTGLETQYF.

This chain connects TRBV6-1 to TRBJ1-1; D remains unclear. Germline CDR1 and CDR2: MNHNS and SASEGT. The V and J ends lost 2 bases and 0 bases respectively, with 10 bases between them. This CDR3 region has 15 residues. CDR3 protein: CASSESWGVNTEAFF. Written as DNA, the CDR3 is TGTGCCAGCAGTGAAAGCTGGGGAGTGAACACTGAAGCTTTCTTT.

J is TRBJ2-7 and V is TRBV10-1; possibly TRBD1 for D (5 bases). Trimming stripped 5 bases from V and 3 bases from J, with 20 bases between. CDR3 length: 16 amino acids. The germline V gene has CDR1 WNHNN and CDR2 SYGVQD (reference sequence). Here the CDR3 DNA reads TGCGCCAGCAGTCCCCTGGAAACAGGACATTACTACGAGCAGTACTTC. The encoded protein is CASSPLETGHYYEQYF.

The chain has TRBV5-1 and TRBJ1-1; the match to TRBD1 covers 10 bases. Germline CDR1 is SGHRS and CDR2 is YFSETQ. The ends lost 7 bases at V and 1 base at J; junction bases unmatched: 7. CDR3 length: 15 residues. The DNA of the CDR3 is TGCGCCAGCCGACAGGGGGCGGTGGGGAACACTGAAGCTTTCTTT. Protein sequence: CASRQGAVGNTEAFF.

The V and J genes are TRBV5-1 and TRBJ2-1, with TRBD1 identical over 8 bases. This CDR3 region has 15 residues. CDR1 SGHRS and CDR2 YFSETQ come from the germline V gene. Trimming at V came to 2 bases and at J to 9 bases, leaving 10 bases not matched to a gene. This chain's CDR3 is CASSFGQGTSGEQFF. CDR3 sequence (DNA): TGCGCCAGCAGCTTCGGACAGGGAACGTCGGGTGAGCAGTTCTTC. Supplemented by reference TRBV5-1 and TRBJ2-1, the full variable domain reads KAGVTQTPRYLIKTRGQQVTLSCSPISGHRSVSWYQQTPGQGLQFLFEYFSETQRNKGNFPGRFSGRQFSNSRSEMNVSTLELGDSALYLCASSFGQGTSGEQFFGPGTRLTVL.

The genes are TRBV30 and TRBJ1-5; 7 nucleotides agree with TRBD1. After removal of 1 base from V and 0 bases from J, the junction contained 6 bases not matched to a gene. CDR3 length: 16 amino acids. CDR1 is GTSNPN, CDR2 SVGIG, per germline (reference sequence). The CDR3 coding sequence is TGTGCCTGGAGTGAGGGCTACAGGGGTAGCAATCAGCCCCAGCATTTT. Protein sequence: CAWSEGYRGSNQPQHF.

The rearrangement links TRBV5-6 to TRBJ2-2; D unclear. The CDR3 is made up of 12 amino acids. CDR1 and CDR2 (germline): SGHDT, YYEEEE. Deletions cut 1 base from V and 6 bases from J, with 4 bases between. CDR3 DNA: TGTGCCAGCAGCTTGATTCCCGGGGAGCTGTTTTTT. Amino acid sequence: CASSLIPGELFF.

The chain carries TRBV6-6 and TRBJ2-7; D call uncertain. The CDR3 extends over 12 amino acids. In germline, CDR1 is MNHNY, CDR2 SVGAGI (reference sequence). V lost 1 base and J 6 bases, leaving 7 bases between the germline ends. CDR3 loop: CASSYLDSEQYF. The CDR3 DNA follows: TGTGCCAGCAGTTACTTAGACTCCGAGCAGTACTTC.

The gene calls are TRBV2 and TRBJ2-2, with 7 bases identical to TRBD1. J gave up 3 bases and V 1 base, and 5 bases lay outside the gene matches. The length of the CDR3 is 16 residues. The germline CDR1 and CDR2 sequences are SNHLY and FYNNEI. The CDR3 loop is CASSEGQGRYTGELFF. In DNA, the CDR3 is TGTGCCAGCAGTGAAGGACAGGGCCGTTACACCGGGGAGCTGTTTTTT.